A single sample is the source of the 20 T cell receptor beta chains below, sequenced in a study of cytomegalovirus exposure and HLA in healthy donors. The PCR had 60 Vbeta and 13 Jbeta primers. Assay used: immunoSEQ multiplex PCR; TCRdb lists only in-frame clones, some missing. The sample records more than 90,000 clones, approximately 80% being singletons. The sample consisted of PBMCs. These receptors originate from a woman in her 40s in good health and CMV-seropositive.

The chain recombines TRBV11-3 with TRBJ2-7; D remains unclear. The germline gives CDR1 SGHNT, CDR2 YENEEA. This CDR3 is built from 15 residues. V was pared by 5 bases and J by 2 bases, with 16 bases between. The CDR3 spells CASSGQNSRAYEQYF. The CDR3 bases are TGTGCCAGCAGCGGGCAGAACTCGCGAGCCTACGAGCAGTACTTC.

This chain uses TRBV19 with TRBJ1-2, with D hard to call. The CDR3 length is 17 residues. Deletions cut 3 bases from V and 2 bases from J, with 19 bases between. Germline CDR1 and CDR2: LNHDA and SQIVND (reference sequence). CDR3 DNA sequence: TGTGCCAGTAGTATGCCCGGGCGTATCGGGAAGAACTATGGCTACACCTTC. Amino acids: CASSMPGRIGKNYGYTF.

The chain carries TRBV4-1 and TRBJ2-7; D perhaps matches TRBD1 (5 bases). There are 16 residues in the CDR3. Trimming removed 0 bases at V and 1 base at J, with 13 bases between. Per germline, CDR1 MGHRA and CDR2 YSYEKL. In nucleotides, the CDR3 is TGCGCCAGCAGCCAAGATAGAGCGCAGGGTTCCTACGAGCAGTACTTC. This sequence encodes CASSQDRAQGSYEQYF.

The chain joins TRBV5-4 to TRBJ2-6; TRBD1 is a possible D gene (5 bases). V was clipped by 4 bases and J by 0 bases, with 14 bases between them. In germline, CDR1 is SGHNT, CDR2 YYREEE (reference sequence). The CDR3 is made up of 17 amino acids. In nucleotides, the CDR3 is TGTGCCAGCAGCCAGGGTGAATTCAGCTCTGGGGCCAACGTCCTGACTTTC. Translation: CASSQGEFSSGANVLTF.

The rearrangement joins TRBV11-2 to TRBJ2-1; D is possibly TRBD2 (6 bases). The length of the CDR3 is 18 residues. CDR1 SGHAT and CDR2 FQNNGV come from the germline V gene. The V gene lost 0 bases and the J gene lost 2 bases, with 17 bases spanning the gap. In DNA form, the CDR3 reads TGTGCCAGCAGCTTAGATCTCCGGGAGTTTAGTGCCTACAATGAGCAGTTCTTC. Translated: CASSLDLREFSAYNEQFF.

This clone showed up just a few times. This rearrangement joins TRBV28 to TRBJ1-2; D might be TRBD1 (5 bases). The germline CDR1 and CDR2 sequences are MDHEN and SYDVKM. The CDR3 is 16 residues long. V was clipped by 1 base and J by 7 bases, with 19 bases between them. CDR3 amino acids: CASSLSATEHWGGYTF. The CDR3 nucleotides are TGTGCCAGCAGTTTATCCGCGACAGAGCATTGGGGTGGCTACACCTTC.

This clone was counted a single time. V usage is TRBV19 and J usage is TRBJ1-5; 7 bases line up with TRBD1. CDR3 size: 15 residues. Germline V gives CDR1 LNHDA, CDR2 SQIVND (reference sequence). Trimming removed 7 bases from V and 1 base from J; junction bases left unmatched: 7. The CDR3 nucleotides are TGTGCCAGTACTCCGACAGGGTCGAGCAATCAGCCCCAGCATTTT. Amino acid sequence: CASTPTGSSNQPQHF.

A few counts support this clone. The chain uses TRBV9 and TRBJ2-3; 7 positions agree with TRBD1. Unmatched junction bases numbered 6, after V lost 0 bases and J lost 5 bases. This CDR3 spans 15 amino acids. CDR1 and CDR2 (germline): SGDLS, YYNGEE. The CDR3 sequence is CASSVGGDREDTQYF. CDR3 in DNA: TGTGCCAGCAGCGTAGGGGGCGACAGGGAAGATACGCAGTATTTT.

This clone came up a few times. The V and J genes are TRBV21-1 and TRBJ2-1; the table's D call TRBD1 went unverified against the DNA. TRBV21-1 is shown as a pseudogene. This CDR3 spans 17 amino acids. The CDR3 nucleotides are TGTGCCAGCAGCAAACGACCCCTGGGGGCAGGGATAGGTGAGCAGTTCTTC. It codes for CASSKRPLGAGIGEQFF.

J is TRBJ2-7 and V is TRBV29-1, with 13 bases identical to TRBD2. Germline V gives CDR1 SQVTM, CDR2 ANQGSEA. The length of the CDR3 is 14 residues. J lost 5 bases, V lost 2 bases, and 3 bases had no gene match. CDR3 nucleotides: TGCAGCGTTGAACGGACTAGCGGGAGCGACGAGCAGTACTTC. Protein product: CSVERTSGSDEQYF.

This sequence joins TRBV5-6 and TRBJ1-1; a weak D match, TRBD1 (5 bases). Germline V gene data show CDR1 as SGHDT and CDR2 as YYEEEE. Trimming shortened V by 2 bases and J by 5 bases, and 10 bases separated the two germline ends. CDR3 size: 13 residues. This CDR3 reads CASSFPGKTEAFF. The CDR3 DNA sequence: TGTGCCAGCAGCTTCCCAGGGAAAACTGAAGCTTTCTTT.

The chain carries TRBV27 and TRBJ2-2, with 10 bases identical to TRBD2. V gave up 7 bases and J gave up 2 bases; unmatched junction bases: 4. CDR1 MNHEY and CDR2 SMNVEV come from the germline V gene (reference sequence). The CDR3 covers 15 residues. CDR3 bases: TGTGCCAGCAAAACTAGCGGGACTAACACCGGGGAGCTGTTTTTT. Its translation: CASKTSGTNTGELFF.

The rearrangement links TRBV19 to TRBJ1-2; TRBD1 might be the D (6 bases). V shed 6 bases and J shed 1 base, with 15 bases lying between them. The CDR3 covers 15 residues. Germline CDR1 and CDR2: LNHDA and SQIVND (reference sequence). The CDR3, as DNA: TGTGCCAGTAGCCCGGACAGCCTATTTAACTATGGCTACACCTTC. It encodes CASSPDSLFNYGYTF.

This sequence joins TRBV7-9 and TRBJ2-1, with 9 positions matching TRBD2. CDR1 SEHNR and CDR2 FQNEAQ come from the germline V gene (reference sequence). The CDR3 runs 14 residues. Trimming removed 0 bases from V and 7 bases from J; junction bases left unmatched: 1. CDR3 in DNA: TGTGCCAGCAGCTTAGCTAGCGGGAGTAATGAGCAGTTCTTC. This encodes CASSLASGSNEQFF.

This clone was counted once. The chain employs TRBV5-4 and TRBJ1-5, with a weak D call TRBD1 (6 bases). Germline CDR1 and CDR2: SGHNT and YYREEE (reference sequence). V lost 1 base, J lost 9 bases, and 11 bases lay in between. The CDR3 is 13 amino acids. The CDR3 protein is CASSLSGDTPQHF. CDR3 bases: TGTGCCAGCAGCTTGAGTGGGGACACGCCCCAGCATTTT.

This chain connects TRBV5-1 to TRBJ2-7; a weak D match, TRBD2 (6 bases). CDR1 and CDR2 (germline): SGHRS, YFSETQ. The V end lost 4 bases, the J end lost 0 bases, and 17 bases lay between the germline ends. This CDR3 has 16 residues. CDR3 nucleotides: TGCGCCAGCAGCCAAACCGTGGGGCGGGACTCCTACGAGCAGTACTTC. Translated: CASSQTVGRDSYEQYF.

This chain uses TRBV2 with TRBJ2-2; 11 bases agree with TRBD2. Germline CDR1 and CDR2: SNHLY and FYNNEI. V gave up 8 bases and J gave up 3 bases; unmatched junction bases: 5. The CDR3 spans 15 residues. CDR3 region: CASAGTSGHTGELFF. In DNA form, the CDR3 reads TGTGCCAGCGCCGGGACTAGCGGACACACCGGGGAGCTGTTTTTT.

This chain joins TRBV2 and TRBJ1-1; D unresolved. Trimming cost V 4 bases and J 1 base, with 4 bases left between them. The CDR3 has 12 residues. CDR1 is SNHLY and CDR2 is FYNNEI in the germline V gene. The CDR3 sequence is CASSAQNTEAFF. As DNA, the CDR3 is TGTGCCAGCAGTGCCCAGAACACTGAAGCTTTCTTT.

As concerns this clone: The sample holds other DNA sequences that translate to the same CDR3. The chain recombines TRBV4-1 with TRBJ1-1; weak D call: TRBD1 (6 bases). The CDR3 is 15 amino acids. CDR1 and CDR2 from the germline V gene are MGHRA and YSYEKL. V was trimmed by 1 base and J by 0 bases, leaving 9 bases between them. The CDR3 sequence: CASSQGQGLNTEAFF. CDR3 bases: TGCGCCAGCAGCCAAGGGCAGGGGCTGAACACTGAAGCTTTCTTT.

The chain is built from TRBV19 and TRBJ2-2; 14 positions match TRBD2. In germline, CDR1 is LNHDA, CDR2 SQIVND (reference sequence). The ends lost 8 bases at V and 8 bases at J; junction bases unmatched: 10. The CDR3 runs 16 residues. DNA of the CDR3: TGTGCCAGTCATGGGGGGACTAGCGGGAGAGCTGGGGAGCTGTTTTTT. Translating gives CASHGGTSGRAGELFF. Supplemented by reference TRBV19 and TRBJ2-2, the full variable domain reads DGGITQSPKYLFRKEGQNVTLSCEQNLNHDAMYWYRQDPGQGLRLIYYSQIVNDFQKGDIAEGYSVSREKKESFPLTVTSAQKNPTAFYLCASHGGTSGRAGELFFGEGSRLTVL.